The clone carrying this T cell receptor (beta chain) was seen once. Its antigen is still unknown. The CDR3 is 17 residues long. Germline V CDR1 and CDR2: MNHEY, SMNVEV (reference sequence). J gave up 2 bases and V 3 bases, and 3 bases lay outside the gene matches. Measured with immunoSEQ multiplex PCR; TCRdb has only the in-frame clones, and not every one. The sample consists of a few million clones, 85% to 95% of them appearing once. The entry originates in a study of shared clonotypes between healthy human individuals. General study results and limits: It was anticipated that sequencing depth would influence how many clonotypes donors shared. Estimated clonotype richness was generally higher in naive than memory subsets.

The specimen sequenced was naive CD4+ T cells sorted from blood. Subset given: CD45RA+ positively selected. The receptor was isolated from a man between 18 and 29 years old in good health. The genes are TRBV27 and TRBJ2-6, with TRBD1 matching 11 bases. CDR3 loop: CASSFWGQGAGANVLTF. CDR3 nucleotides: TGTGCCAGCAGTTTTTGGGGACAGGGGGCTGGGGCCAACGTCCTGACTTTC.